The TCR beta chain under discussion was sequenced for a study of a mutant IDH1 vaccine in newly diagnosed glioma. With regard to this clone: Its target is unknown. One end of the junction is discordant with germline, which a read error may explain.

The CDR3 is 11 residues long. Germline CDR1 and CDR2: SGHRS and YFSETQ. Time point: week 47, end of study. Doses of 300 ug of mutant IDH1 20-mer peptide were given with topical imiquimod. There were new WHO grade 3 or 4 astrocytomas in the donors, and these were IDH1-mutant and ATRX-lost. Study-level results: The authors found pseudoprogression apparently unrelated to changes in top peripheral T cell clonotypes.

The protocol was immunoSEQ multiplex PCR, while the TCRdb copy is restricted to in-frame clones and leaves out a portion. The sample contains about 85,000 clones, roughly nine tenths of which appear only once. The TCR was taken from a woman aged 50 to 65 with glioma. This specimen was PBMCs, taken from a glioma patient whose treatment included an IDH1 peptide vaccine. The V and J genes are TRBV5-1 and TRBJ2-5, with D possibly matching TRBD1 (6 bases). The CDR3 DNA reads TGCGCCAGCAGCTTGGAGGGGACATACGACTTC. Protein: CASSLEGTYDF.